Here is one TCR beta chain with its context. Its antigen is unidentified. Here immunoSEQ multiplex PCR was the method, and the copy in TCRdb shows in-frame clones only, minus some. This table has over a million clones, around 95% appearing once. This sample was taken from a study of shared clonotypes between healthy human individuals. Across the study: CD4 naive and memory got three plates each, CD8 naive two, CD8 memory one. General study points: Generation probabilities were higher for clonotypes shared across all four sorted-subset donors than for unshared ones. Only a few donors were included, so the genetic and exposure-history diversity represented was limited. In this cohort, only blood was sampled, and tissue repertoires likely differ.

Sequences were obtained from naive CD4+ T cells sorted from blood. Subset meaning: CD45RA+ positively selected. The TCR was taken from a man aged 30-40 years in good health.

Here the CDR3 reads CASTRTAGYEQYF. CDR3 coding DNA: TGTGCCAGCACCAGGACCGCGGGCTACGAGCAGTACTTC. This chain connects TRBV6-5 to TRBJ2-7; D is possibly TRBD2 (5 bases). CDR3 length: 13 residues. Germline V gene data show CDR1 as MNHEY and CDR2 as SVGAGI. The V gene lost 7 bases and the J gene lost 3 bases, with 13 bases spanning the gap.